A selection of T cell receptor beta chains follows, all from one sample in a study of beta chain features in type 1 diabetes. Sequencing was performed with immunoSEQ multiplex PCR; in TCRdb, only in-frame clones are kept and a portion is missing. This table has a few hundred thousand clones, about 10% appearing once. The specimen was central memory CD4+ T cells from blood. The receptors were gathered from a young man with type 1 diabetes. The CDR3 runs from the conserved cysteine through the conserved F or W. A D gene is named only where the DNA matches it firmly. Size tells how often a clone was seen (once, few, many) or the class of an expanded clone, and some rows leave it out.

V	D	J	size	CDR3	DNA
TRBV7-2	.	TRBJ1-2	.	CASSPLAQGIYGYTF	TGTGCCAGCAGCCCCCTCGCACAGGGCATCTATGGCTACACCTTC
TRBV6-6	.	TRBJ1-1	few	CAGRGRVNTEAFF	TGTGCCGGGAGGGGCAGGGTGAACACTGAAGCTTTCTTT
TRBV29-1	TRBD1	TRBJ1-5	.	CSVIFGTGGNQPQHF	TGCAGCGTCATATTCGGGACAGGGGGCAATCAGCCCCAGCATTTT
TRBV2	TRBD2	TRBJ2-1	few	CASSGLAGANEQFF	TGTGCCAGCAGCGGACTAGCGGGAGCCAATGAGCAGTTCTTC
TRBV4-3	.	TRBJ2-4	many	CASSQDIGLASAKNIQYF	TGCGCCAGCAGCCAAGACATAGGTTTAGCGTCGGCCAAAAACATTCAGTACTTC
TRBV27	.	TRBJ1-1	few	CASSLWKGNTEAFF	TGTGCCAGCAGTTTATGGAAGGGTAACACTGAAGCTTTCTTT
TRBV19	TRBD1	TRBJ1-1	many	CASWDRGNTEAFF	TGTGCCAGTTGGGACAGGGGGAACACTGAAGCTTTCTTT
TRBV7-6	.	TRBJ2-4	.	CASSLASEAKNIQYF	TGTGCCAGCAGCTTGGCGTCCGAAGCCAAAAACATTCAGTACTTC
TRBV10-3	.	TRBJ2-7	.	CATSGLSSYEQYF	TGTGCCACAAGCGGGCTAAGCTCCTACGAGCAGTACTTC
TRBV9	.	TRBJ1-2	few	CASSVGLEGVGGYTF	TGTGCCAGCAGCGTCGGATTAGAAGGGGTCGGGGGCTACACCTTC
TRBV5-1	TRBD1	TRBJ2-3	.	CASSRGQADTQYF	TGCGCCAGCAGCAGGGGACAGGCCGATACGCAGTATTTT
TRBV5-1	TRBD2	TRBJ2-7	many	CASRPGMGLRGEYF	TGCGCCAGCAGGCCGGGGATGGGCCTTCGGGGGGAGTACTTC
TRBV6-1	.	TRBJ2-5	.	CASSEQGAETQYF	TGTGCCAGCAGTGAACAGGGAGCAGAGACCCAGTACTTC
TRBV7-6	TRBD2	TRBJ2-3	.	CASSLSSGRAVGTDTQYF	TGTGCCAGCAGCTTATCTAGCGGGAGGGCCGTCGGCACAGATACGCAGTATTTT
TRBV18	.	TRBJ2-7	few	CASSPPRRGGTYEQYF	TGTGCCAGCTCACCACCGAGGAGGGGGGGCACCTACGAGCAGTACTTC
TRBV30	.	TRBJ1-3	few	CAWSRGNTIYF	TGTGCCTGGAGTCGGGGAAACACCATATATTTT
TRBV11-2	.	TRBJ1-4	few	CASSLGRENEKLFF	TGTGCCAGCAGCTTAGGTCGGGAGAATGAAAAACTGTTTTTT
TRBV6-5	.	TRBJ1-5	many	CASSYSRWGRQPQHF	TGTGCCAGCAGTTACTCTCGATGGGGCAGACAGCCCCAGCATTTT
TRBV7-2	.	TRBJ2-1	many	CASSLVRDEQFF	TGTGCCAGCAGCTTAGTCCGGGATGAGCAGTTCTTC
TRBV28	TRBD1	TRBJ1-2	.	CASSSPGGQDYGYTF	TGTGCCAGCAGTTCCCCAGGGGGCCAGGACTATGGCTACACCTTC
TRBV6-1	.	TRBJ1-2	.	CASSESQGSYGYTF	TGTGCCAGCAGTGAAAGTCAGGGGAGCTATGGCTACACCTTC
TRBV18	TRBD2	TRBJ2-3	.	CASSPGLAGYPDTQYF	TGTGCCAGCTCACCGGGACTAGCGGGATATCCAGATACGCAGTATTTT
TRBV19	.	TRBJ2-3	few	CASSMTRPDTQYF	TGTGCCAGTAGTATGACTAGGCCAGATACGCAGTATTTT
TRBV27	.	TRBJ2-2	.	CASRKEERTGELFF	TGTGCCAGCAGAAAGGAGGAGCGGACCGGGGAGCTGTTTTTT
TRBV11-2	.	TRBJ2-5	few	CASSLSGETQYF	TGTGCCAGCAGCTTAAGTGGCGAGACCCAGTACTTC
TRBV9	TRBD2	TRBJ2-2	many	CASSVDSGGSRAGELFF	TGTGCCAGCAGCGTAGACTCGGGCGGGAGTCGAGCCGGGGAGCTGTTTTTT
TRBV6-6	.	TRBJ1-2	few	CASRWNSARGYTF	TGTGCCAGCAGATGGAACTCTGCCCGTGGCTACACCTTC
TRBV6-1	.	TRBJ1-3	.	CASRVTGSGNTIYF	TGTGCCAGCAGGGTGACAGGCTCTGGAAACACCATATATTTT
TRBV30	.	TRBJ1-4	few	CAWRYSATNEKLFF	TGTGCCTGGAGATACAGTGCAACTAATGAAAAACTGTTTTTT
TRBV28	.	TRBJ2-7	.	CAAVDPGYEQYF	TGTGCCGCCGTCGACCCGGGCTACGAGCAGTACTTC
TRBV11-2	TRBD2	TRBJ2-5	few	CASSRGGLQETQYF	TGTGCCAGCAGCCGGGGGGGGCTGCAAGAGACCCAGTACTTC
TRBV18	.	TRBJ2-7	few	CASSPITVNEQYF	TGTGCCAGCTCACCGATCACGGTCAACGAGCAGTACTTC
TRBV30	TRBD2	TRBJ2-1	few	CAFRTSVYEQFF	TGTGCCTTCAGGACTAGCGTGTATGAGCAGTTCTTC
TRBV2	TRBD1	TRBJ1-2	.	CASSAVMGQGSDYGYTF	TGTGCCAGCAGCGCCGTGATGGGACAGGGGTCTGACTATGGCTACACCTTC
TRBV28	TRBD2	TRBJ2-7	.	CASSYYSGTNEQYF	TGTGCCAGCAGTTACTATAGCGGGACAAACGAGCAGTACTTC
TRBV7-7	.	TRBJ1-1	.	CASSSALNTEAFF	TGTGCCAGCTCCTCTGCCCTGAACACTGAAGCTTTCTTT
TRBV7-8	.	TRBJ2-1	many	CASSSVWGGSNEQFF	TGTGCCAGCAGCTCCGTTTGGGGAGGTAGCAATGAGCAGTTCTTC
TRBV6-6	TRBD1	TRBJ2-5	few	CASSYPMDRGGETQYF	TGTGCCAGCAGTTACCCTATGGACAGGGGCGGCGAGACCCAGTACTTC
TRBV9	TRBD2	TRBJ2-5	few	CASKPSGTETQYF	TGTGCCAGCAAGCCTAGCGGGACTGAGACCCAGTACTTC
TRBV4-1	.	TRBJ1-2	.	CASSQGFRRDGYTF	TGCGCCAGCAGCCAAGGATTCAGGCGGGATGGCTACACCTTC
TRBV4-1	.	TRBJ1-3	.	CASSQKDRGTTGNTIYF	TGCGCCAGCAGCCAGAAAGATCGGGGTACTACTGGAAACACCATATATTTT
TRBV5-4	.	TRBJ2-1	.	CASSLLNSDNEQFF	TGTGCCAGCAGCTTGTTAAACAGCGACAATGAGCAGTTCTTC
TRBV4-1	.	TRBJ1-2	.	CASSQVGDGYTF	TGCGCCAGCAGCCAAGTCGGAGATGGCTACACCTTC
TRBV23-1	.	TRBJ1-1	few	CASSHPRNTEAFF	TGCGCCAGCAGCCACCCCAGGAACACTGAAGCTTTCTTT